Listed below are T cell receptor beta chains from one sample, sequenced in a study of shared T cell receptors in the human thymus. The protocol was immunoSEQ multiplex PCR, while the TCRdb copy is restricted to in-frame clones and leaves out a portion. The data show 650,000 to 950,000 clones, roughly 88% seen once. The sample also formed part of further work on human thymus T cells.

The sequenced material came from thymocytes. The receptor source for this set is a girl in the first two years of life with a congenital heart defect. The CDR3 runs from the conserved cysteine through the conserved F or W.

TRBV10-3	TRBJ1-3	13	CAISNRGPNTIYF
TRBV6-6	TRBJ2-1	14	CASTVGAGNNEQFF
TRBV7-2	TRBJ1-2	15	CASSLNAVKDYGYTF
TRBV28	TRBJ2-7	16	CASRTPGGTPPYEQYF
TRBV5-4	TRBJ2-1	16	CASSLGYAGGHNEQFF
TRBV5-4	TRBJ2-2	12	CASTGNTGELFF
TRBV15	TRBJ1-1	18	CATSRGLKYRDRVTEAFF
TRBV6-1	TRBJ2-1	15	CASSEGARAVNEQFF
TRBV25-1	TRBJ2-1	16	CASSDFSGYSSEKQFF
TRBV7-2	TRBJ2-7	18	CASSLYRGNTTPPYEQYF
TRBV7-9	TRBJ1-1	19	CASSLVGAGGSGRNTEAFF
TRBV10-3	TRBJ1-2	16	CAISERGGEASLGYTF
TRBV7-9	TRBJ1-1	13	CASSLRQNTEAFF
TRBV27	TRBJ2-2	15	CASSPGQGASGELFF
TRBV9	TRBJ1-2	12	CASSASSGGYTF
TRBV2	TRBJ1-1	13	CASSGYPNTEAFF
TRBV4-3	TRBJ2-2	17	CASSHHGSPRPTGELFF
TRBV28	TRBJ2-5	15	CASSPLGQLQETQYF
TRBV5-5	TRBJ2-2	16	CASSFPTNQNTGELFF
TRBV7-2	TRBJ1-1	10	CASSLAGAFF
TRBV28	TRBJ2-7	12	CASSLSDRGQYF
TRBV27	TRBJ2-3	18	CASSLGGRGGLFTDTQYF
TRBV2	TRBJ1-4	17	CASSEAQDRVDREKLFF
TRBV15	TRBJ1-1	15	CATSRGLDRAAEAFF
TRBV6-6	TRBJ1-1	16	CASSYGAPELGTEAFF
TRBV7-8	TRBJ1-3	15	CASSLRPGSGNTIYF
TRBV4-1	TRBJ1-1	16	CASSQDLEGSNTEAFF
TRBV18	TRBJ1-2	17	CASSPPGRMYSHYGYTF
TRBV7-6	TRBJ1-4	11	CASSFGEKLFF
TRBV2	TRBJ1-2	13	CASSTGRGFGYTF
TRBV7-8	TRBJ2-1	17	CASSPRVFPMALDEQFF
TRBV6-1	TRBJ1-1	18	CASSEEGGPSALNTEAFF
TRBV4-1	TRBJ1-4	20	CASSPRGVHPLKSSNEKLFF
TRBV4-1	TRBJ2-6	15	CASSPLVAGSNVLTF
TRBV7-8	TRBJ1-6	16	CASSLAMAGTNSPLHF
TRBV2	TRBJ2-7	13	CASSVPGSGEQYF
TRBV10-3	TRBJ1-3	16	CAISESTTGTGNTIYF
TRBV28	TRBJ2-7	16	CASSLAREYLSYEQYF
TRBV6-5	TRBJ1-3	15	CASSPDRLSGNTIYF
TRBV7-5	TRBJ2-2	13	CARSHTGTGELFF
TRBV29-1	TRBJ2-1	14	CSVKGRWGEDEQFF
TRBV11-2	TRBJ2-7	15	CASSLIGGKDYEQYF
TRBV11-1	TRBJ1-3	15	CASSPRVFSGNTIYF
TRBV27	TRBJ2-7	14	CASSFGGSAYEQYF
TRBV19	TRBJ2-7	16	CASSMKKQGSAYEQYF
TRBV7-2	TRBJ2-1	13	CASSFRQGLEQFF
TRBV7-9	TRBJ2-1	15	CASSFGGNSYNEQFF
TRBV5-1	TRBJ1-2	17	CASSCGQGAYSGYGYTF